Following are 21 T cell receptor beta chains from one sample sequenced in a study of beta chain features in type 1 diabetes listed by TCRdb under 2018. General findings and caveats noted by the study authors: A moderate but significant shortening of TCRB CDR3 length was observed in type 1 diabetes patients in all four CD4+ subsets.

Their target antigens are unknown. Libraries were made using the immunoSEQ multiplex PCR assay. The High Capacity cDNA Reverse Transcription Kit was used to reverse transcribe all of the isolated RNA, meaning that expressed TCRB transcripts were what got sequenced. The table was pulled from immuneACCESS by TCRdb, which kept in-frame rearrangements only. Such tables lose some clones; where checked, under half of the loss comes from unresolved V genes, and the rest has no known cause. The sample table holds fewer than 350,000 clones, of which over 12% were seen once. Of the sample, less than 0.02% is held by the ten largest clones. Sequenced input: naive CD4+ T cells from blood. Reading the label with the study, this specimen's cell subset or site is: true naive CD4+ T cells. These TCRs come from a man younger than 35 with type 1 diabetes.

This chain links TRBV11-2 with TRBJ2-1; 11 bases match TRBD2. The V and J ends lost 8 bases and 10 bases, in that order; junction bases with no gene match: 10. The CDR3 has 14 amino acids. Germline-derived CDR1 and CDR2 are SGHAT and FQNNGV. For the CDR3, the DNA is TGTGCCAGCCTAATATCTAGCGGGGGGAGCGAGCAGTTCTTC. This gives the protein CASLISSGGSEQFF.

The CDR3 region is CASGRGRAGDEQYF. Written as DNA, the CDR3 is TGTGCCAGCGGAAGGGGACGGGCAGGGGACGAGCAGTACTTC. This chain connects TRBV5-4 to TRBJ2-7; D might be TRBD1 (6 bases). Germline CDR1 reads SGHNT; CDR2 reads YYREEE (reference sequence). This CDR3 contains 14 residues. The V end was cut by 7 bases, the J end by 5 bases, with 19 bases between.

There are a few counts of this clone. The chain joins TRBV28 to TRBJ1-2; D is unclear. This CDR3 is built from 11 residues. The germline V and J ends were trimmed by 8 bases and 8 bases, with 12 bases remaining between them. Germline CDR1 is MDHEN and CDR2 is SYDVKM. The CDR3 DNA follows: TGTGCCAGCGGCCCGTTGTACGGCTACACCTTC. It is translated as CASGPLYGYTF.

The table lists this clone with a few counts. The gene calls are TRBV10-3 and TRBJ2-1; 10 bases match TRBD2. The CDR3 extends over 14 amino acids. V shed 6 bases, J shed 5 bases, and the junction held 4 bases outside the gene matches. The germline V gene encodes CDR1 ENHRY and CDR2 SYGVKD. The CDR3 reads CAIRLAGGDNEQFF. Here the CDR3 DNA reads TGTGCCATCAGGTTAGCGGGAGGCGACAATGAGCAGTTCTTC.

The rearrangement joins TRBV18 to TRBJ2-3; D is unclear. Germline lookup yields CDR1 KGHSH and CDR2 LQKENI. V lost 2 bases and J 0 bases, leaving 9 bases between the germline ends. The CDR3 spans 15 residues. CDR3 protein: CASSPLRVSTDTQYF. CDR3 nucleotides: TGTGCCAGCTCACCATTGAGAGTCAGCACAGATACGCAGTATTTT.

This clone was counted only a few times. The V call is TRBV6-6, the J call TRBJ2-7; 9 nucleotides match TRBD1. CDR3 size: 16 residues. The V gene's germline CDR1 is MNHNY and CDR2 SVGAGI (reference sequence). V lost 5 bases and J lost 3; bases outside the gene matches: 11. CDR3 DNA sequence: TGTGCCAGCAGTGACTGGGGACAGGGAGTTTTCTACGAGCAGTACTTC. It specifies CASSDWGQGVFYEQYF.

This clone was seen a handful of times. The gene calls are TRBV4-3 and TRBJ2-5; TRBD2 matches at 9 bases. The CDR3 totals 16 residues. V gave up 0 bases and J gave up 5 bases; unmatched junction bases: 7. CDR1 LGHNA and CDR2 YSLEER come from the germline V gene. The chain's CDR3 is CASSQERRGGLETQYF. DNA of the CDR3: TGCGCCAGCAGCCAAGAGCGGCGGGGGGGCCTCGAGACCCAGTACTTC.

This clone was recorded a few times. V usage is TRBV20-1 and J usage is TRBJ1-2; 11 bases align to TRBD1. Losses at the gene ends were 8 bases for V and 6 bases for J; bases not matched to a gene: 2. This CDR3 has 11 residues. CDR1 DFQATT and CDR2 SNEGSKA come from the germline V gene (reference sequence). CDR3 DNA sequence: TGCAGTCGGGGACAGGGGGATGGCTACACCTTC. Encoded protein: CSRGQGDGYTF.

V usage is TRBV28 and J usage is TRBJ2-7; D is uncertain. Germline V lookup: CDR1 MDHEN, CDR2 SYDVKM. This CDR3 has 11 residues. Trimming stripped 5 bases from V and 4 bases from J, with 6 bases between. CDR3 sequence (DNA): TGTGCCAGCAGTCGTTTTTACGAGCAGTACTTC. Protein: CASSRFYEQYF.

In this sample, this clone turned up a few times. The gene calls are TRBV5-1 and TRBJ2-5; 7 bases line up with TRBD1. V shed 0 bases and J 4 bases; nucleotides not matched to a gene: 9. The CDR3 sequence is 16 residues long. Per germline, CDR1 SGHRS and CDR2 YFSETQ. CDR3 residues: CASSLAEGAAGETQYF. DNA for the CDR3: TGCGCCAGCAGCTTGGCCGAGGGGGCGGCAGGAGAGACCCAGTACTTC. Full variable domain (remainder filled in from reference TRBV5-1 and TRBJ2-5): KAGVTQTPRYLIKTRGQQVTLSCSPISGHRSVSWYQQTPGQGLQFLFEYFSETQRNKGNFPGRFSGRQFSNSRSEMNVSTLELGDSALYLCASSLAEGAAGETQYFGPGTRLLVL.

The rearrangement joins TRBV11-1 to TRBJ2-5; 9 nucleotides match TRBD2. The CDR3 length is 15 residues. J was trimmed by 2 bases and V by 4 bases; bases with no gene match: 5. Germline V lookup: CDR1 SGHAT, CDR2 FQDESV (reference sequence). CDR3 sequence reads: CASSSGTSTQETQYF. The CDR3 DNA is TGTGCCAGCAGCTCCGGGACTAGCACGCAAGAGACCCAGTACTTC.

The chain carries TRBV14 and TRBJ2-5; 12 nucleotides line up with TRBD1. The CDR3 consists of 18 residues. Per germline, CDR1 SGHDN and CDR2 FVKESK. Germline trimming cut 1 base from V and 2 bases from J; bases unmatched to any gene: 8. DNA of the CDR3: TGTGCCAGCAGCCAAGGAGTGGGACAGGGGGCGTATCAAGAGACCCAGTACTTC. Residues: CASSQGVGQGAYQETQYF. The entire variable domain, with the rest obtained from reference TRBV14 and TRBJ2-5, is as follows: EAGVTQFPSHSVIEKGQTVTLRCDPISGHDNLYWYRRVMGKEIKFLLHFVKESKQDESGMPNNRFLAERTGGTYSTLKVQPAELEDSGVYFCASSQGVGQGAYQETQYFGPGTRLLVL.

CDR3 amino acids: CASSSVGGARHF. The CDR3 DNA follows: TGTGCCAGCAGTTCCGTTGGGGGGGCTAGGCATTTT. This chain uses TRBV28 with TRBJ1-5; tentatively, D is TRBD1 (6 bases). V lost 4 bases and J lost 15, with 16 bases in between. Germline values: CDR1 MDHEN, CDR2 SYDVKM. The CDR3 length is 12 residues.

This clone was found a few times. The chain employs TRBV28 and TRBJ2-6, with D perhaps TRBD1 (5 bases). CDR3 length: 15 residues. The V gene lost 2 bases and the J gene lost 2 bases, with 7 bases spanning the gap. Germline assignment: CDR1 MDHEN and CDR2 SYDVKM. Here the CDR3 DNA reads TGTGCCAGCAGTTTACAGGGCCCTGGGGCCAACGTCCTGACTTTC. Amino acids: CASSLQGPGANVLTF.

The V call is TRBV7-9, the J call TRBJ2-3; TRBD2 matches at 8 bases. This CDR3 is 17 amino acids long. J lost 5 bases, V lost 2 bases, and 12 bases had no gene match. Germline-derived CDR1 and CDR2 are SEHNR and FQNEAQ (reference sequence). The CDR3 coding sequence is TGTGCCAGCAGCTTAAGACCCAGCGGGAGTTCTGTAGATACGCAGTATTTT. It is translated as CASSLRPSGSSVDTQYF.

This chain links TRBV10-3 with TRBJ2-1, with TRBD1 matching over 7 bases. This CDR3 comprises 15 residues. Losses at the gene ends were 4 bases for V and 6 bases for J; bases not matched to a gene: 9. Germline CDR1 reads ENHRY; CDR2 reads SYGVKD. The CDR3 sequence: CAISGRTGDLNEQFF. The CDR3 DNA reads TGTGCCATCAGTGGTCGGACAGGCGACCTCAATGAGCAGTTCTTC.

This clone was recorded a few times. The chain links TRBV5-6 to TRBJ2-7, with D unresolved. Trimming took 4 bases from V and 4 from J, leaving 6 bases between them. Germline V gives CDR1 SGHDT, CDR2 YYEEEE. This CDR3 comprises 11 residues. Here the CDR3 reads CASSLAYEQYF. The CDR3, as DNA: TGTGCCAGCAGCCTGGCTTACGAGCAGTACTTC.

This clone was observed a few times. The chain couples TRBV5-1 to TRBJ1-4; 8 nucleotides align to TRBD1. V lost 4 bases, J lost 7 bases, and 6 bases stayed unmatched. The CDR3 consists of 14 residues. CDR1 and CDR2 from the germline V gene are SGHRS and YFSETQ. In nucleotides, the CDR3 is TGCGCCAGCAGCGGACAGGGAGCTTCTGAAAAACTGTTTTTT. It is translated as CASSGQGASEKLFF.

This clone was recorded a few times. This chain links TRBV18 with TRBJ1-1; D not resolved. CDR3 length: 17 amino acids. Germline V gene data show CDR1 as KGHSH and CDR2 as LQKENI. Deletions cut 0 bases from V and 7 bases from J, with 21 bases between. CDR3 nucleotides: TGTGCCAGCTCACCACCGGGAATAGGGAGGGAGAGTGGTGAAGCTTTCTTT. It codes for CASSPPGIGRESGEAFF.

The V call is TRBV11-2, the J call TRBJ2-3; D may be TRBD2 (6 bases). The V and J ends lost 5 bases and 4 bases respectively, with 19 bases between them. The V gene's germline CDR1 is SGHAT and CDR2 FQNNGV. This CDR3 has 16 amino acids. The CDR3 sequence is CASSTPLGRGADTQYF. The CDR3 bases are TGTGCCAGCAGCACCCCCTTAGGGCGGGGAGCAGATACGCAGTATTTT.

The chain employs TRBV27 and TRBJ1-2, with D perhaps TRBD1 (6 bases). From germline, CDR1 is MNHEY and CDR2 SMNVEV (reference sequence). This CDR3 is 16 amino acids long. V lost 4 bases to trimming and J lost 4 bases, with 19 bases between them. The CDR3 loop reads CASSSTPRQGPYGYTF. Written as DNA, the CDR3 is TGTGCCAGCAGTTCAACCCCGCGGCAGGGGCCCTATGGCTACACCTTC.